This is a list of T cell receptor beta chains from one sample in a study of T cell responses to AZD1222 COVID-19 vaccine. Assay used: immunoSEQ multiplex PCR; TCRdb lists only in-frame clones, some missing. Here the sample spans roughly 130,000 clones, around nine tenths being singletons. This sample comprised peripheral blood, obtained on day 0 of AZD1222 vaccination. The receptors were sampled from an adult in good health. The CDR3 runs from the conserved cysteine through the conserved F or W. A D gene is named only where the DNA matches it firmly. Clone size, where shown, is once, few, many, or a class for clones that have expanded.

j_call clone_size d_call v_call cdr3_nt cdr3_aa
TRBJ1-2 NA NA TRBV10-3 TGTGCCATCACCCCTATCGCGGCAGGCCGACTCTATGGCTACACCTTC CAITPIAAGRLYGYTF
TRBJ1-1 NA NA TRBV25-1 TGTGCCAGCAGAGGAATAAGGGGACGGCCGAACACTGAAGCTTTCTTT CASRGIRGRPNTEAFF
TRBJ1-1 NA TRBD1 TRBV18 TGTGCCAGCTCACCGGCGAGCACGTGGCTGGGGCAGGGGGACACTGAAGCTTTCTTT CASSPASTWLGQGDTEAFF
TRBJ1-1 few TRBD1 TRBV15 TGTGCCACCAGCAGAGAGAGGACAGGAGAAGCTTTCTTT CATSRERTGEAFF
TRBJ2-3 NA NA TRBV19 TGTGCCAGTAGTACCCCCAGTCGAAGGGGATCCGATACGCAGTATTTT CASSTPSRRGSDTQYF
TRBJ1-5 NA NA TRBV6-2/TRBV6-3 TGTGCCAGCAGTTTTCTACAATCCAATCAGCCCCAGCATTTT CASSFLQSNQPQHF
TRBJ1-6 once NA TRBV5-8 TGTGCCAGCAGCTTGGCCCGGGGGGACACGAATTCACCCCTCCACTTT CASSLARGDTNSPLHF
TRBJ1-1 NA NA TRBV7-8 TGTGCCAGCAGCTTAGAGGTGAGAAACACTGAAGCTTTCTTT CASSLEVRNTEAFF
TRBJ2-7 NA NA TRBV10-3 TGTGCCATCAGGTCAGGGCTCGGGGGAACCTACGAGCAGTACTTC CAIRSGLGGTYEQYF
TRBJ2-7 NA NA TRBV18 TGTGCCAGCTCACCAAGGTCAGGTGACGAGCAGTACTTC CASSPRSGDEQYF
TRBJ2-7 once NA TRBV5-1 TGCGCCAGCAGTTATACTAGCTATCTGCGGGAGCAGTACTTC CASSYTSYLREQYF
TRBJ2-1 NA NA TRBV12-5 TGTGCTAGTGGTTTGGTAACGACAGAGCAGTTCTTC CASGLVTTEQFF
TRBJ2-7 few TRBD2 TRBV5-6 TGTGCCAGCAGGCCTCAGCCGGGACTAGCGGTATACGAGCAGTACTTC CASRPQPGLAVYEQYF
TRBJ2-7 NA TRBD1 TRBV5-1 TGCGCCAGCAGCCCGGGGACAGGGGGGCCTTACGAGCAGTACTTC CASSPGTGGPYEQYF
TRBJ1-1 NA NA TRBV27 TGTGCCAGCAGTGTTCTTTTAGGGGAAGCTTTCTTT CASSVLLGEAFF
TRBJ1-1 NA NA TRBV3-1/TRBV3-2 TGTGCCAGCAGCCCCGGGACAAAAGGGTCGGCTTTCTTT CASSPGTKGSAFF
TRBJ2-2 NA TRBD1 TRBV18 TGTGCCAGCTCACCACCGAATCCCGGCTGGACAGGGCGGACCGGGGAGCTGTTTTTT CASSPPNPGWTGRTGELFF
TRBJ1-4 NA NA TRBV15 TGTGCCACCAGAGTGTCGGGTTGGACTAATGAAAAACTGTTTTTT CATRVSGWTNEKLFF
TRBJ1-6 NA NA TRBV4-2 TGTGCCAGCAGCCGGGGACGGTACGATAATTCACCCCTCCACTTT CASSRGRYDNSPLHF
TRBJ1-5 NA NA TRBV7-2 TGTGCCAGCAGCTTAGGATTCCCCCGGGATGATCAGCCCCAGCATTTT CASSLGFPRDDQPQHF
TRBJ1-1 few TRBD1 TRBV20-1 TGCACTGGCGAAGAGGACAGGGGAGCTTTCTTT CTGEEDRGAFF
TRBJ1-4 NA TRBD1 TRBV7-9 TGTGCCAGCAGCGCCGCCGGGACAGGGATAAATGAAAAACTGTTTTTT CASSAAGTGINEKLFF
TRBJ1-2 NA NA TRBV5-1 TGCGCCAGCAGCTTGGATGGGGGGCGAGACTTTTTGTATGGCTACACCTTC CASSLDGGRDFLYGYTF
TRBJ2-3 NA TRBD2 TRBV4-1 TGCGCCAGCAGCCTAACGAGAGCGGGGCTCCCCACAGATACGCAGTATTTT CASSLTRAGLPTDTQYF
TRBJ1-1 NA NA TRBV15 TGTGCCACCAGCAGAGACCTAAACACTGAAGCTTTCTTT CATSRDLNTEAFF
TRBJ1-5 NA NA TRBV5-6 TGTGCCAGCAGCTTTTCCGGGAGCAATCAGCCCCAGCATTTT CASSFSGSNQPQHF
TRBJ2-2 NA TRBD1 TRBV6-2/TRBV6-3 TGTGCCAGCAGTTACTCTTTGCGGACAGGGGAAAACACCGGGGAGCTGTTTTTT CASSYSLRTGENTGELFF
TRBJ2-3 NA NA TRBV7-9 TGTGCCAGCAGCTCTGAATACACAGATACGCAGTATTTT CASSSEYTDTQYF
TRBJ2-1 NA TRBD2 TRBV4-2 TGTGCCAGCAGCCAAGCACTAGCGGGGGCCTTGGGTGAGCAGTTCTTC CASSQALAGALGEQFF
TRBJ2-2 NA NA TRBV9 TGTGCCAGCAGCGTAGAGTCAGGGTCGGTCGGGGAGCTGTTTTTT CASSVESGSVGELFF
TRBJ1-3 NA TRBD1 TRBV7-9 TGTGCCAGCAGCTTAGTGGGACAGAAGAGCTCTGGAAACACCATATATTTT CASSLVGQKSSGNTIYF
TRBJ1-2 NA TRBD1 TRBV4-2 TGTGCCAGCAGCCAAGGGGGACAGGGGAGTTATGGCTACACCTTC CASSQGGQGSYGYTF
TRBJ2-5 NA NA TRBV4-1 TGCGCCAGCAGCCAATTGGCTCAAGAGACCCAGTACTTC CASSQLAQETQYF
TRBJ1-1 NA NA TRBV4-3 TGCGCCAGCAGCCAAGTCTTAGCCGGGACTGAAGCTTTCTTT CASSQVLAGTEAFF
TRBJ2-1 NA TRBD2 TRBV5-1 TGCGCCAGCAGCCTGGAGGGACTACCAAACAATGAGCAGTTCTTC CASSLEGLPNNEQFF
TRBJ1-2 NA TRBD1 TRBV29-1 TGCAGCGTTGGGGACAGGAGCCTAACAGCTAACTATGGCTACACCTTC CSVGDRSLTANYGYTF
TRBJ1-1 NA NA TRBV15 TGTGCCACCAGCAGAGATGTCGGAGTGAACACTGAAGCTTTCTTT CATSRDVGVNTEAFF
TRBJ1-1 NA NA TRBV2 TGTGCCAGCGGCGGGGTCCTCATGAACACTGAAGCTTTCTTT CASGGVLMNTEAFF
TRBJ2-6 NA NA TRBV5-4 TGTGCCAGCAGCCCGGACGCAGGGTTGGCTGGGGCCAACGTCCTGACTTTC CASSPDAGLAGANVLTF
TRBJ2-2 NA NA TRBV5-1 TGCGCCAGCAGCTTTGCCGGACAGAACACCGGGGAGCTGTTTTTT CASSFAGQNTGELFF
TRBJ2-7 NA NA TRBV19 TGTGCCAGTAGTCTCCGCGCGGATAACTACGAGCAGTACTTC CASSLRADNYEQYF
TRBJ1-5 NA NA TRBV18 TGTGCCAGCTCACCAGAAACAGGGCAGCCCCAGCATTTT CASSPETGQPQHF
TRBJ1-2 NA NA TRBV27 TGTGCCAGCAGTTTACAGCAGGGCTACGGCTACACCTTC CASSLQQGYGYTF
TRBJ2-2 once NA TRBV5-4 TGTGCCAGCAGCCTCGGACAAGCCGCGAACACCGGGGAGCTGTTTTTT CASSLGQAANTGELFF
TRBJ2-6 NA NA TRBV18 TGTGCCAGCTCACCAGGAATCTCTGGGGCCAACGTCCTGACTTTC CASSPGISGANVLTF
TRBJ2-2 NA NA TRBV27 TGTGCCAGCGCTCCCTACCCCGACTATCACACCGGGGAGCTGTTTTTT CASAPYPDYHTGELFF
TRBJ2-7 NA TRBD1 TRBV5-1 TGCGCCAGCAGCGCCCGACAGGGCAGATACGAGCAGTACTTC CASSARQGRYEQYF
TRBJ2-2 few NA TRBV29-1 TGCAGCGTTGGGGACACAGCGAACACCGGGGAGCTGTTTTTT CSVGDTANTGELFF
TRBJ2-3 few NA TRBV2 TGTGCCAACGGGCAGGGCACAGATACGCAGTATTTT CANGQGTDTQYF
TRBJ1-5 NA NA TRBV6-5 TGTGCCAGCAGCCGCGGGGTGAAGCCCCAGCATTTT CASSRGVKPQHF
TRBJ2-7 NA TRBD2 TRBV5-1 TGCGCCAGCAGCTTACTAGCGGGGGACTCCTACGAGCAGTACTTC CASSLLAGDSYEQYF
TRBJ2-2 NA TRBD2 TRBV6-2/TRBV6-3 TGTGCCAGCAGCCCTATACTAGCGGGAGACACCGGGGAGCTGTTTTTT CASSPILAGDTGELFF
TRBJ2-7 NA NA TRBV5-5 TGTGCCAGCAGCTTTGGGGGTGTCGTCTCCTACGAGCAGTACTTC CASSFGGVVSYEQYF
TRBJ2-1 NA NA TRBV2 TGTGCCAGCAGCGAGGGGGTAGAGCAGTTCTTC CASSEGVEQFF
TRBJ2-1 once NA TRBV9 TGTGCCAGCAGCGCCACCCCAATCATCGGGACTTACAATGAGCAGTTCTTC CASSATPIIGTYNEQFF